The 9 T cell receptor beta chains below come from one sample, sequenced in a study of T cells after posttransplantation cyclophosphamide. A marrow graft followed busulfan-fludarabine conditioning, with cyclophosphamide on days +3 and +4. Sequenced by immunoSEQ multiplex PCR; TCRdb stores in-frame clones only, minus some. The data show some 20,000 clones, with roughly 87% seen just once and about 6.7% held by the top ten. The material was PBMCs, obtained after allogeneic stem cell transplant with posttransplant cyclophosphamide. All receptors derive from a female patient between 40 and 50 years old who received an allogeneic stem cell transplant from a related donor, was CMV-positive, and had no GVHD. Some of the T cells may derive from the graft donor.

V and J are TRBV19 and TRBJ2-1, with 12 bases fitting TRBD2. Germline CDR1 is LNHDA and CDR2 is SQIVND (reference sequence). This CDR3 has 16 residues. The V gene end was trimmed by 4 bases and the J gene end by 7 bases; junction bases not matched to a gene: 8. The CDR3: CASSKRLAGDANEQFF. The DNA of the CDR3 is TGTGCCAGTAGTAAAAGACTAGCGGGAGATGCTAATGAGCAGTTCTTC.

There are a few counts of this clone. The chain has TRBV29-1 and TRBJ2-2, with no clear D. The CDR3 has 15 residues. Germline loops: CDR1 SQVTM, CDR2 ANQGSEA. Trimming cost V 4 bases and J 0 bases, with 12 bases left between them. The CDR3 DNA follows: TGCAGCGTTGTAGAAGCCGGTACGAACACCGGGGAGCTGTTTTTT. Protein: CSVVEAGTNTGELFF.

The rearrangement links TRBV25-1 to TRBJ1-4, with 7 nucleotides matching TRBD1. With V trimmed by 6 bases and J by 8 bases, 12 bases remained unmatched. The V gene's germline CDR1 is MGHDK and CDR2 SYGVNS. This CDR3 region has 15 residues. The CDR3 loop reads CASSSKGGAGEKLFF. In nucleotides, the CDR3 is TGTGCCAGCAGCTCTAAAGGGGGCGCGGGCGAAAAACTGTTTTTT.

J is TRBJ2-1 and V is TRBV2; 8 bases align to TRBD1. J gave up 1 base and V 8 bases, and 7 bases lay outside the gene matches. Germline V gene data show CDR1 as SNHLY and CDR2 as FYNNEI. The CDR3 runs to 15 residues. For the CDR3, the DNA is TGTGCCAGCCTACAGGGGACAGGATCCTACAATGAGCAGTTCTTC. As protein: CASLQGTGSYNEQFF. Combining the CDR3 with reference TRBV2 and TRBJ2-1 gives the whole variable domain EPEVTQTPSHQVTQMGQEVILRCVPISNHLYFYWYRQILGQKVEFLVSFYNNEISEKSEIFDDQFSVERPDGSNFTLKIRSTKLEDSAMYFCASLQGTGSYNEQFFGPGTRLTVL.

V and J are TRBV7-8 and TRBJ2-1, with 9 nucleotides matching TRBD1. V lost 4 bases, J lost 6 bases, and 7 bases stayed unmatched. CDR3 size: 15 residues. Germline CDR1 reads SGHVS; CDR2 reads FQNEAQ. The CDR3 bases are TGTGCCAGCAGCTCATCCGGGACAGGGCCCAATGAGCAGTTCTTC. Its protein product is CASSSSGTGPNEQFF.

The chain is built from TRBV19 and TRBJ2-7; 9 nucleotides line up with TRBD1. J lost 3 bases, V lost 4 bases, and 1 base had no gene match. This CDR3 is built from 13 residues. The germline V gene encodes CDR1 LNHDA and CDR2 SQIVND (reference sequence). The DNA of the CDR3 is TGTGCCAGTAGTAAGGGACAGGGCTACGAGCAGTACTTC. Translated: CASSKGQGYEQYF.

The rearrangement joins TRBV18 to TRBJ1-1; D unclear. CDR1 and CDR2 from the germline V gene are KGHSH and LQKENI. CDR3 length: 16 amino acids. The V end was cut by 1 base, the J end by 1 base, with 13 bases between. CDR3 sequence: CASSPLVGPENTEAFF. Written as DNA, the CDR3 is TGTGCCAGCTCACCACTTGTGGGCCCCGAGAACACTGAAGCTTTCTTT.

J is TRBJ2-7 and V is TRBV28; the match to TRBD2 covers 12 bases. This CDR3 has 14 amino acids. J gave up 5 bases and V 3 bases, and 2 bases lay outside the gene matches. Germline-derived CDR1 and CDR2 are MDHEN and SYDVKM. The DNA of the CDR3 is TGTGCCAGCAGTTTGACTAGCGGGAGAAACGAGCAGTACTTC. Residues: CASSLTSGRNEQYF.

As to this clone: An end of the junction differs from the germline gene, which may be a read error. The J gene is TRBJ2-3, the V gene TRBV7-7, with 7 positions matching TRBD1. The length of the CDR3 is 14 residues. Germline CDR1 reads SSHAT; CDR2 reads FNYEAQ (reference sequence). The DNA of the CDR3 is TGTGCTAGCAGCCAAAACAGGGGTGGAGATACGCAGTATTTT. This sequence encodes CASSQNRGGDTQYF. Supplemented by reference TRBV7-7 and TRBJ2-3, the full variable domain reads GAGVSQSPRYKVTKRGQDVTLRCDPISSHATLYWYQQALGQGPEFLTYFNYEAQPDKSGLPSDRFSAERPEGSISTLTIQRTEQRDSAMYRCASSQNRGGDTQYFGPGTRLTVL.